This is a list of T cell receptor beta chains from one sample in a study of OX40 agonist ivuxolimab in advanced cancers. Measured with immunoSEQ multiplex PCR; TCRdb has only the in-frame clones, and not every one. This sample has under 65,000 clones, with about 88% found just once. Here the sequenced sample was CD4+ or CD8+ T cells sorted from blood, taken in a trial of the OX40 agonist ivuxolimab. The receptors shown here come from an adult with an advanced solid tumor such as melanoma, head and neck, liver or kidney cancer. The CDR3 runs from the conserved cysteine through the conserved F or W. A D gene is named only where the DNA matches it firmly. Where a row states a size, it is once, few, many or the class of an expanded clone; other rows omit it.

TRBV5-6	TRBJ1-5	-	-	TGTGCCAGCAGCTTACAGTGGGGCAATCAGCCCCAGCATTTT	CASSLQWGNQPQHF
TRBV30	TRBJ2-2	-	-	TGTGCCTGGAGTGGAGGTAGCGAGAACGCGAACACCGGGGAGCTGTTTTTT	CAWSGGSENANTGELFF
TRBV7-2	TRBJ2-1	TRBD2	-	TGTGCCAGCAGCTTAGCGCCGGGAGGGAGGAATGAGCAGTTCTTC	CASSLAPGGRNEQFF
TRBV10-3	TRBJ1-1	-	-	TGTGCCACCGGATACAGGGAGAACACTGAAGCTTTCTTT	CATGYRENTEAFF
TRBV6-5	TRBJ2-5	-	-	TGTGCCAGCAGCAGTGTAGGGGGGGGAGGGGAGACCCAGTACTTC	CASSSVGGGGETQYF
TRBV4-1	TRBJ2-7	TRBD2	-	TGCGCCAGCAGACAGGGACTAGCGGGAGAATACGAGCAGTACTTC	CASRQGLAGEYEQYF
TRBV27	TRBJ2-5	-	once	TGTTCCCTGGAAGAGACCCAGTACTTC	CSLEETQYF
TRBV7-6	TRBJ2-7	-	-	TGTGCCAGCAGCCTACGCCCGGATGGACCCCTCGAGCAGTACTTC	CASSLRPDGPLEQYF
TRBV11-2	TRBJ2-1	TRBD2	-	TGTGCCAGCAGCTTAGTAGCTAGCGGGAGGGGGTCCTACAATGAGCAGTTCTTC	CASSLVASGRGSYNEQFF
TRBV4-3	TRBJ1-4	-	-	TGCGCCAGCAGCCAAGAGCAGGGGCCTATCGATGAAAAACTGTTTTTT	CASSQEQGPIDEKLFF
TRBV10-3	TRBJ2-3	-	few	TGTGCCATCAGTGGTGCCCCCCCCGGGACACTTGAGGCAGATACGCAGTATTTT	CAISGAPPGTLEADTQYF
TRBV4-3	TRBJ2-1	-	-	TGCGCCAGCAGCCAAGGGACAACCCTGGACAATGAGCAGTTCTTC	CASSQGTTLDNEQFF
TRBV5-5	TRBJ1-5	TRBD1	-	TGTGCCAGCAGCTTTGGGACAGCCGATCAGCCCCAGCATTTT	CASSFGTADQPQHF
TRBV7-9	TRBJ1-5	-	-	TGTGCCAGCAGCTCGGGCGCGGCCGAGCCCCAGCATTTT	CASSSGAAEPQHF
TRBV30	TRBJ2-7	-	-	TGTGCCTGGAGTCTGGGGGGCGAGCAGTACTTC	CAWSLGGEQYF
TRBV6-4	TRBJ1-2	TRBD1	-	TGTGCCAGCAGTGAGGGACAGGGGGCGCACGGCTACACCTTC	CASSEGQGAHGYTF
TRBV7-6	TRBJ2-1	TRBD1	-	TGTGCCAGCAGCTCTCGACAGGGGGCCGTGAATGAGCAGTTCTTC	CASSSRQGAVNEQFF
TRBV14	TRBJ2-6	-	-	TGTGCCAGCAGCCAAGCCCCGACAGGAGCCTTCTCTGGGGCCAACGTCCTGACTTTC	CASSQAPTGAFSGANVLTF
TRBV9	TRBJ2-3	-	once	TGTGCCAGCAGCGTAGCGGAGCTCACAGATACGCAGTATTTT	CASSVAELTDTQYF
TRBV7-9	TRBJ1-1	TRBD1	-	TGTGCCAGCAGCCGAAAGGGACAGCCGAACACTGAAGCTTTCTTT	CASSRKGQPNTEAFF
TRBV18	TRBJ1-4	-	-	TGTGCCAGCTCACCACCCGGTAATGAAAAACTGTTTTTT	CASSPPGNEKLFF
TRBV6-6	TRBJ1-1	-	once	TGTGCCAGCAGTTACACGAGACAAGAAGCTTTCTTT	CASSYTRQEAFF
TRBV7-9	TRBJ2-1	-	-	TGTGCCAGCAGCTCCCCAGACTTTACTAGGTCTCCCCCTAATGAGCAGTTCTTC	CASSSPDFTRSPPNEQFF
TRBV5-6	TRBJ1-2	-	-	TGTGCCAGCCGCGGGGCATTAGTTGGCTACACCTTC	CASRGALVGYTF
TRBV27	TRBJ2-3	-	-	TGTGCCAGCAGTGCCCACACAGATACGCAGTATTTT	CASSAHTDTQYF
TRBV9	TRBJ1-2	-	-	TGTGCCAGCAGCCCCAGGACAGCTAACTATGGCTACACCTTC	CASSPRTANYGYTF
TRBV9	TRBJ2-1	-	few	TGTGCCAGCAGCGTAGGGGGGAGCGGACCCTACAATGAGCAGTTCTTC	CASSVGGSGPYNEQFF
TRBV7-9	TRBJ1-1	-	once	TGTGCCAGCAGCTTGAAATTCCCTTTGGGCACTGAAGCTTTCTTT	CASSLKFPLGTEAFF
TRBV9	TRBJ2-3	-	-	TGTGCCAGCAGCGGCTTAAGCGGAGGCACAGATACGCAGTATTTT	CASSGLSGGTDTQYF
TRBV10-3	TRBJ2-3	-	-	TGTGCCATCAGTACCAACCGACAGCCTCCTAGCACAGATACGCAGTATTTT	CAISTNRQPPSTDTQYF
TRBV30	TRBJ2-3	TRBD2	-	TGTGCCTGGAGTGTAGCGGGAGATGAAACAGATACGCAGTATTTT	CAWSVAGDETDTQYF
TRBV2	TRBJ1-2	-	-	TGTGCCAGCAGCGGACTTACAGGGATGGGCGGCTACACCTTC	CASSGLTGMGGYTF
TRBV2	TRBJ1-5	-	-	TGTGCCAGCAGTGAACGGCTGGAATTAAATCAGCCCCAGCATTTT	CASSERLELNQPQHF
TRBV11-2	TRBJ2-6	-	once	TGTGCCAGCAGCTTATATCGGAGATTTGACTCTGGGGCCAACGTCCTGACTTTC	CASSLYRRFDSGANVLTF
TRBV6-1	TRBJ2-1	-	few	TGTGCCAGCAGTGCAAGACTCCTCCTAGATGAGCAGTTCTTC	CASSARLLLDEQFF
TRBV19	TRBJ1-1	-	-	TGTGCCACCAAAAGGCCCTTGAACACTGAAGCTTTCTTT	CATKRPLNTEAFF
TRBV6-5	TRBJ2-1	-	-	TGTGCCAGCAGTGTCCGGGAAACCAATGAGCAGTTCTTC	CASSVRETNEQFF
TRBV9	TRBJ2-2	TRBD2	-	TGTGCCAGCAGCCCCGGGACTAGCGGGAACACCGGGGAGCTGTTTTTT	CASSPGTSGNTGELFF
TRBV19	TRBJ1-1	TRBD1	few	TGTGCCAGTAACCCGGCAGGGGGCAACACTGAAGCTTTCTTT	CASNPAGGNTEAFF
TRBV7-9	TRBJ2-3	-	-	TGTGCCAGCGAGTGGGGGCGCTCGCAGTATTTT	CASEWGRSQYF